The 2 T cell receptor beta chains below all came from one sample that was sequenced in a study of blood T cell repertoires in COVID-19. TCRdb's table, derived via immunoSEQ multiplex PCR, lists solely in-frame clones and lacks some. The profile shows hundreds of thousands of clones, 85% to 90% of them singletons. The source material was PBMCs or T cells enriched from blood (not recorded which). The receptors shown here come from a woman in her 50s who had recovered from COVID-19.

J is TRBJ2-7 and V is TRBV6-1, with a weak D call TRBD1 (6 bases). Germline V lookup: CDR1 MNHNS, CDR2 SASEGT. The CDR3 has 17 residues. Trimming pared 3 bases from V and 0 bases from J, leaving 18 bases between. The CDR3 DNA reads TGTGCCAGCAGTGAGCCGCTGGCGGCAGGGGCCTCCTACGAGCAGTACTTC. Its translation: CASSEPLAAGASYEQYF.

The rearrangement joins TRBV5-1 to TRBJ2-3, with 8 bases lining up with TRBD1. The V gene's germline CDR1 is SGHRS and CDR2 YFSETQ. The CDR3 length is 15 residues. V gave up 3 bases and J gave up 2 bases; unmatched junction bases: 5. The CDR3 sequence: CASSSRTGNTDTQYF. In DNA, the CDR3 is TGCGCCAGCAGCTCTCGGACAGGGAACACAGATACGCAGTATTTT. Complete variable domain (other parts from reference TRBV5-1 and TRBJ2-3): KAGVTQTPRYLIKTRGQQVTLSCSPISGHRSVSWYQQTPGQGLQFLFEYFSETQRNKGNFPGRFSGRQFSNSRSEMNVSTLELGDSALYLCASSSRTGNTDTQYFGPGTRLTVL.